The 9 T cell receptor beta chains reported below all come from one sample, sequenced in a study of technical replicates of blood from a handful of donors (dated by TCRdb to 2016 to 2017). Library method: the immunoSEQ multiplex PCR assay. Entries here come from immuneACCESS through TCRdb and include only in-frame sequences with V and J called. Some clones fail to appear in such tables; in the studies checked, an unresolved V gene covers under half of the shortfall, and the cause of the remainder is unknown. For this sample the table gives roughly 69,000 clones, of which approximately 86% were detected only once. Jointly, the top ten make up 5.1% of the sample. The sample taken for sequencing was PBMCs. The receptor source for this set is a human donor in good health. Some clones in this sample may be carry-over from other donors' samples.

This rearrangement joins TRBV25-1 to TRBJ2-3, with 10 bases identical to TRBD1. V shed 4 bases and J 5 bases; nucleotides not matched to a gene: 9. CDR1 is MGHDK, CDR2 SYGVNS, per germline. This CDR3 region has 16 residues. The CDR3 coding sequence is TGTGCCAGCAGTGCCCACGGGACAGGGGAAGGAGATACGCAGTATTTT. Its protein is CASSAHGTGEGDTQYF.

DNA of the CDR3: TGTGCCAGCAGCTTACGGACTAGCATCGAGACCCAGTACTTC. Residues: CASSLRTSIETQYF. The chain is built from TRBV7-9 and TRBJ2-5, with TRBD2 identical over 8 bases. The junction had 4 bases not matched to a gene; V was cut back by 2 bases and J by 5 bases. The CDR3 is made up of 14 amino acids. The germline CDR1 and CDR2 sequences are SEHNR and FQNEAQ (reference sequence).

The chain combines TRBV4-3 with TRBJ2-1; maybe TRBD1 (5 bases). The ends were cut back, 4 bases at V and 2 bases at J, with 12 bases in the middle. This CDR3 is built from 15 residues. Germline V gives CDR1 LGHNA, CDR2 YSLEER. CDR3 in amino acids: CASSPRQGTYNEQFF. The CDR3 DNA sequence: TGCGCCAGCAGCCCCAGGCAGGGAACCTACAATGAGCAGTTCTTC.

This sequence joins TRBV5-6 and TRBJ1-6, with 8 bases identical to TRBD1. Germline V CDR1 and CDR2: SGHDT, YYEEEE. V shed 0 bases and J 4 bases; nucleotides not matched to a gene: 0. The CDR3 is 15 amino acids. The CDR3 here is CASSLGTGYNSPLHF. The CDR3 DNA sequence: TGTGCCAGCAGCTTGGGGACAGGGTATAATTCACCCCTCCACTTT.

This sequence joins TRBV7-3 and TRBJ2-5; tentatively, D is TRBD1 (5 bases). There are 15 residues in the CDR3. Germline loops: CDR1 SGHTA, CDR2 FQGTGA. With 2 bases removed from V and 5 bases from J, the gap between germline ends came to 15 bases. CDR3 loop: CASSLAPGNWETQYF. The CDR3 DNA reads as TGTGCCAGCAGCTTAGCCCCAGGGAATTGGGAGACCCAGTACTTC.

The CDR3 nucleotides are TGCGCCAGCCGCCAGGGAGGGGACTATGGCTACACCTTC. Its protein is CASRQGGDYGYTF. The rearrangement links TRBV5-1 to TRBJ1-2; possible D gene TRBD1, 5 bases. The CDR3 covers 13 residues. Trimming took off 7 bases at V and 3 bases at J, with 13 bases between the two ends. From germline, CDR1 is SGHRS and CDR2 YFSETQ.

The V and J genes are TRBV4-3 and TRBJ2-1, with 9 bases matching TRBD2. Trimming at V came to 0 bases and at J to 6 bases, leaving 9 bases not matched to a gene. The CDR3 contains 17 residues. Per the germline V gene, CDR1 is LGHNA and CDR2 is YSLEER. CDR3 residues: CASSQDRRAGGLNEQFF. CDR3 bases: TGCGCCAGCAGCCAAGATCGCAGAGCGGGAGGCCTCAATGAGCAGTTCTTC.

The chain links TRBV19 to TRBJ2-5; 7 bases are a match to TRBD2. Germline V lookup: CDR1 LNHDA, CDR2 SQIVND (reference sequence). Trimming cost V 6 bases and J 5 bases; bases outside gene matches: 9. This CDR3 region has 14 residues. The CDR3 protein is CASSRGGADETQYF. The CDR3 DNA is TGTGCCAGTAGCCGGGGAGGGGCGGACGAGACCCAGTACTTC. Supplemented by reference TRBV19 and TRBJ2-5, the full variable domain reads DGGITQSPKYLFRKEGQNVTLSCEQNLNHDAMYWYRQDPGQGLRLIYYSQIVNDFQKGDIAEGYSVSREKKESFPLTVTSAQKNPTAFYLCASSRGGADETQYFGPGTRLLVL.

This sequence joins TRBV5-5 and TRBJ1-5; the match to TRBD1 covers 7 bases. CDR1 and CDR2 (germline): SGHKS, YYEKEE (reference sequence). The CDR3 is made up of 14 amino acids. V was pared by 1 base and J by 4 bases, with 2 bases of the junction left unmatched. The CDR3 sequence: CASSLLQGNQPQHF. The CDR3 DNA sequence: TGTGCCAGCAGCTTGTTACAGGGGAATCAGCCCCAGCATTTT.